This T cell receptor (beta chain) stems from a study of cytomegalovirus exposure and HLA in healthy donors. Vbeta (60) and Jbeta (13) primers were used in the PCR. Sequencing was performed with immunoSEQ multiplex PCR; in TCRdb, only in-frame clones are kept and a portion is missing. The sample includes a few hundred thousand clones, about 80% of them seen just once. The sample taken for sequencing was PBMCs. The receptor was derived from a man between 18 and 35 years old in good health and CMV-seronegative.

Written as DNA, the CDR3 is TGTGCCAGCAGTTACTCGAACAGGGGGATCGGGGAGCTGTTTTTT. Protein product: CASSYSNRGIGELFF. The chain carries TRBV6-5 and TRBJ2-2; 8 bases are a match to TRBD1. The germline V gene encodes CDR1 MNHEY and CDR2 SVGAGI. This CDR3 is built from 15 residues. V shed 0 bases, J shed 7 bases, and the junction held 4 bases outside the gene matches.